This TCR beta chain is from a study of blood T cell repertoires in COVID-19. On the study more broadly: Acute-phase and convalescent COVID-19 samples originated in the United States, Italy and Spain. PBMCs, B-cell-depleted T cells, or T cells provided the cDNA or gDNA that made up the material.

CDR3 size: 16 residues. Germline CDR1 reads SGHTA; CDR2 reads FQGNSA. For this clone: Its ends do not fully match the called genes, so a read error is possible.

Original processing methods: Reference gene primers were amplified, and this amplification served to estimate nucleated cell counts. TCRdb keeps only in-frame clones here, not all; method: immunoSEQ multiplex PCR. The DNA gave D and trimming, while V, J and clone size come from that table. This table has about 170,000 clones, approximately 88% appearing once. Material for sequencing was peripheral blood. The V gene is TRBV7-2, the J gene TRBJ1-2; the match to TRBD1 covers 9 bases. This clonotype was sampled from an older woman with acute or convalescent COVID-19. Here the CDR3 reads CASSLASTGGGYGYTF. The CDR3 bases are TGTGCCAGCAGCCTAGCGTCGACAGGGGGAGGCTATGGCTACACCTTC.